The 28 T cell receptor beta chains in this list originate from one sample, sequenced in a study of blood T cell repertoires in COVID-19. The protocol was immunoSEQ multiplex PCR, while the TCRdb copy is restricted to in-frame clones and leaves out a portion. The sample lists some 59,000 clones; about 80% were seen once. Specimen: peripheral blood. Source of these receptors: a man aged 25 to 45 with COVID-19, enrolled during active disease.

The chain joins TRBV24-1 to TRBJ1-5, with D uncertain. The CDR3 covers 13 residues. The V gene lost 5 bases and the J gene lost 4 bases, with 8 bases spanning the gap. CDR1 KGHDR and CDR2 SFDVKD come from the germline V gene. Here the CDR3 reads CATSARLNQPQHF. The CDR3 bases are TGTGCCACCAGTGCCCGTTTGAATCAGCCCCAGCATTTT.

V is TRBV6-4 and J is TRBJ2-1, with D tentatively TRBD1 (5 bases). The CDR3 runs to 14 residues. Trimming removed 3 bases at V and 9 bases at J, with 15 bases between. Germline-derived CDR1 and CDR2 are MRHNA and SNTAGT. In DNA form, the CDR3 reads TGTGCCAGCAGTGAGTCAGGGTGGGTTAGTGAGCAGTTCTTC. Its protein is CASSESGWVSEQFF.

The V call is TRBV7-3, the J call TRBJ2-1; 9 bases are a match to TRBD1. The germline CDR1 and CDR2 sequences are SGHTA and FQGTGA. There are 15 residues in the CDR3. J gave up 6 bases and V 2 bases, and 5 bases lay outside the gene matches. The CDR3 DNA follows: TGTGCCAGCAGCTTAGGGACAGGGAATTTCAATGAGCAGTTCTTC. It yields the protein CASSLGTGNFNEQFF.

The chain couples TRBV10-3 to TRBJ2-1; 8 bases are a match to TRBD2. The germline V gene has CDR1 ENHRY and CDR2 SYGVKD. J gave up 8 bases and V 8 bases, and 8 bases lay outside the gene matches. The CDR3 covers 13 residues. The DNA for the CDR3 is TGTGCCATCGGGGCGGGAGGTCGAGATGAGCAGTTCTTC. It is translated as CAIGAGGRDEQFF.

CDR3 region: CASSLEGQGAGQYF. The DNA of the CDR3 is TGTGCCAGCAGTTTGGAGGGACAGGGGGCAGGGCAGTACTTC. The gene calls are TRBV28 and TRBJ2-7; 12 positions agree with TRBD1. The length of the CDR3 is 14 residues. Trimming removed 3 bases from V and 9 bases from J; junction bases left unmatched: 6. CDR1 is MDHEN, CDR2 SYDVKM, per germline.

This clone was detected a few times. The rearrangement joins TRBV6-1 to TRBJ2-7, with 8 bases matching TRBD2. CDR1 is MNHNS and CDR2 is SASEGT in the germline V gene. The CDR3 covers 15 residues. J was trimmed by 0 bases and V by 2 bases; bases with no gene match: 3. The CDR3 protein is CASSENSGSSYEQYF. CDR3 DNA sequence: TGTGCCAGCAGTGAAAACAGCGGGAGCTCCTACGAGCAGTACTTC.

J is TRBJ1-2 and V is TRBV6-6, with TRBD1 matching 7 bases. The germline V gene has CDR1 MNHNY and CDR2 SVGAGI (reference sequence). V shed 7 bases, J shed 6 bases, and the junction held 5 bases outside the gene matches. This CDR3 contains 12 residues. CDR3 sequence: CASTRQGDGYTF. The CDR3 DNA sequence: TGTGCCAGCACCAGGCAGGGGGATGGCTACACCTTC.

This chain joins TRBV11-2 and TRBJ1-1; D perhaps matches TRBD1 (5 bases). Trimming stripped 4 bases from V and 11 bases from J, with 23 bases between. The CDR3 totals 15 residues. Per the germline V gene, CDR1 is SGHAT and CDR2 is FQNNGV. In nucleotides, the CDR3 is TGTGCCAGCAGCTCCTTAGGACACGAAACCTCGAAGGCTTTCTTT. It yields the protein CASSSLGHETSKAFF.

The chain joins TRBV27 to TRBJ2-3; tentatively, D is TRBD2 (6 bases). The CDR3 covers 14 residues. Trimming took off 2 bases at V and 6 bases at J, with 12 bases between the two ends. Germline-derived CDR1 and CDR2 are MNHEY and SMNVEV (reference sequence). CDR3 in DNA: TGTGCCAGCAGTTTACAACTAGCAGGGGATACGCAGTATTTT. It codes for CASSLQLAGDTQYF.

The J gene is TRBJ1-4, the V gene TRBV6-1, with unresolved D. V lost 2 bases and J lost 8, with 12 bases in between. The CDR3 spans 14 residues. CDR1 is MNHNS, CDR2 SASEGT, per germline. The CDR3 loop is CASSEIWQVEKLFF. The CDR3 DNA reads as TGTGCCAGCAGTGAAATATGGCAGGTCGAAAAACTGTTTTTT.

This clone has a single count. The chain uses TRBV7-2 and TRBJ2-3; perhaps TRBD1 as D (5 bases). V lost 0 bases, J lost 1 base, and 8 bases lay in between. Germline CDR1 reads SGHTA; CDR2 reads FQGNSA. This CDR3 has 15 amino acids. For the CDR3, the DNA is TGTGCCAGCAGCTTAGCGGGCAGGGGCACAGATACGCAGTATTTT. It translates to CASSLAGRGTDTQYF.

CDR3 sequence: CASSPGTGEGAQHF. As DNA, the CDR3 is TGTGCCAGCAGCCCAGGGACAGGGGAAGGCGCCCAGCATTTT. This chain joins TRBV7-2 and TRBJ1-5, with 10 bases identical to TRBD1. This CDR3 has 14 residues. Per the germline V gene, CDR1 is SGHTA and CDR2 is FQGNSA. After removal of 5 bases from V and 11 bases from J, the junction contained 9 bases not matched to a gene.

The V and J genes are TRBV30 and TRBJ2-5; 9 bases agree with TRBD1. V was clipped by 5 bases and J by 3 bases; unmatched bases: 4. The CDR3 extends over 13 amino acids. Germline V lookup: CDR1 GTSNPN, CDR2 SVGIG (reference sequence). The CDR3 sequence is CAWVTGGKETQYF. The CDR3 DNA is TGTGCCTGGGTGACAGGGGGAAAAGAGACCCAGTACTTC.

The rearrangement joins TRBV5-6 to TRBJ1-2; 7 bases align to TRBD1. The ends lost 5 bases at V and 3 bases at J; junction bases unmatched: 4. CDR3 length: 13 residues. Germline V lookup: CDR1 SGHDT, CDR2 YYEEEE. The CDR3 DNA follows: TGTGCCAGCAGTTTCGGGACAGACTATGGCTACACCTTC. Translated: CASSFGTDYGYTF.

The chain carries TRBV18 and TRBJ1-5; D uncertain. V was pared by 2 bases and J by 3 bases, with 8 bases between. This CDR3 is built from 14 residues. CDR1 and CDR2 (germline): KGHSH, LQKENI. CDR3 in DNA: TGTGCCAGCTCACCAGAGAGTCACAATCAGCCCCAGCATTTT. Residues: CASSPESHNQPQHF.

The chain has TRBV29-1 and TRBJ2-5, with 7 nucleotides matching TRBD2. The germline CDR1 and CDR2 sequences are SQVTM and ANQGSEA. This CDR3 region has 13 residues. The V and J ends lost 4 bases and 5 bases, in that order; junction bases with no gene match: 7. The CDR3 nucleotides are TGCAGCGTTGGGATGACAGCGGGGGAGACCCAGTACTTC. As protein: CSVGMTAGETQYF.

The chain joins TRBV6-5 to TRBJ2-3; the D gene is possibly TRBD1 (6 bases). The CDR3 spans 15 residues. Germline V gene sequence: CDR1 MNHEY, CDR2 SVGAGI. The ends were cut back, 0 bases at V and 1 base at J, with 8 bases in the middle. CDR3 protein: CASSYSAGGTDTQYF. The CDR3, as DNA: TGTGCCAGCAGTTACTCGGCAGGGGGCACAGATACGCAGTATTTT.

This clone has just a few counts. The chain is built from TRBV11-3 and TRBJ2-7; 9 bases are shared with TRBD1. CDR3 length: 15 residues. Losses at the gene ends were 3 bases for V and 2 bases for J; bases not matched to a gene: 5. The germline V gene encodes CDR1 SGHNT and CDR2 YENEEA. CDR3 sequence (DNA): TGTGCCAGCAGCTTCCAGACAGGGGGTGCCTACGAGCAGTACTTC. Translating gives CASSFQTGGAYEQYF.

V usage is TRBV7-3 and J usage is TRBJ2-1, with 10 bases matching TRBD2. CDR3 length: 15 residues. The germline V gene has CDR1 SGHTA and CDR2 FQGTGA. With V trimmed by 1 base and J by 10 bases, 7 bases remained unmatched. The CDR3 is CASSLKPSGRQEQFF. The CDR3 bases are TGTGCCAGCAGCTTAAAGCCTAGCGGGAGACAGGAGCAGTTCTTC.

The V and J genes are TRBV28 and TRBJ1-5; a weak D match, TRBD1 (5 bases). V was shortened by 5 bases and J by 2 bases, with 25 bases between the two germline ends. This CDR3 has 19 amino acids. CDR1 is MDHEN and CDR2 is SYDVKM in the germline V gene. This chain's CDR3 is CASSPRGRASKGGNQPQHF. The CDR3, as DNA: TGTGCCAGCAGTCCGAGAGGCAGGGCCTCCAAAGGGGGCAATCAGCCCCAGCATTTT.

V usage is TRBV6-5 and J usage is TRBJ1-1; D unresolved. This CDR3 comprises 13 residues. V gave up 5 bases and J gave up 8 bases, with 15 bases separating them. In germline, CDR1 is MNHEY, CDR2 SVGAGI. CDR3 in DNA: TGTGCCAGCAGTCGAAACCTGAAAGCAGAAGCTTTCTTT. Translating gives CASSRNLKAEAFF.

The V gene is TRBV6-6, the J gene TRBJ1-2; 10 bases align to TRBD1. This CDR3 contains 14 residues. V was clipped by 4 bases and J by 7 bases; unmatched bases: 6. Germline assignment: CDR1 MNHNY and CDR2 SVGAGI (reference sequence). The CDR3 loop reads CASSSGQGGSGYTF. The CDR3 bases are TGTGCCAGCAGTTCTGGACAGGGGGGGAGTGGCTACACCTTC.

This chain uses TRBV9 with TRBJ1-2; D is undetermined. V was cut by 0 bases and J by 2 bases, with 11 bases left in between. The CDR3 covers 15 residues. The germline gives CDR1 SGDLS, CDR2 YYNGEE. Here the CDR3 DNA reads TGTGCCAGCAGCGTAGACCCCGGGGAGAACTATGGCTACACCTTC. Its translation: CASSVDPGENYGYTF. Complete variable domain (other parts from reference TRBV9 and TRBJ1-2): DSGVTQTPKHLITATGQRVTLRCSPRSGDLSVYWYQQSLDQGLQFLIQYYNGEERAKGNILERFSAQQFPDLHSELNLSSLELGDSALYFCASSVDPGENYGYTFGSGTRLTVV.

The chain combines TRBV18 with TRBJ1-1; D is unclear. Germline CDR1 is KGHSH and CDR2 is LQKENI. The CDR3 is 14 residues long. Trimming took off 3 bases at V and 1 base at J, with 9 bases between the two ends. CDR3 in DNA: TGTGCCAGCTCACCTCAACAATCGAACACTGAAGCTTTCTTT. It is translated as CASSPQQSNTEAFF.

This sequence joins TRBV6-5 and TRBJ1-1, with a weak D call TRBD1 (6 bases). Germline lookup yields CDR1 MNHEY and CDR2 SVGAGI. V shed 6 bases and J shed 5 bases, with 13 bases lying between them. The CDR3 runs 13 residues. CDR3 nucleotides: TGTGCCAGCAGCCTACAGGGAGCAACTGAAGCTTTCTTT. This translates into CASSLQGATEAFF.

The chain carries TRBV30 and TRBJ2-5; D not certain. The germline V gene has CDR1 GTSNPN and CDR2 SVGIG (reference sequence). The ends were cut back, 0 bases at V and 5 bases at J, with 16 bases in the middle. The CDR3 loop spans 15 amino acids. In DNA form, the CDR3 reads TGTGCCTGGAGTGTAGATGCAGGATTAGGTGAGACCCAGTACTTC. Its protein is CAWSVDAGLGETQYF.

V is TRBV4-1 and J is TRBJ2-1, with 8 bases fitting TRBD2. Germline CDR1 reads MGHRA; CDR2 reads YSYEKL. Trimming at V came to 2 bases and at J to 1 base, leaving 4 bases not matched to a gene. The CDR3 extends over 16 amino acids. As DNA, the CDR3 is TGCGCCAGCAGCCAACAAACTAGCGGTTCCTACAATGAGCAGTTCTTC. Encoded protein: CASSQQTSGSYNEQFF.

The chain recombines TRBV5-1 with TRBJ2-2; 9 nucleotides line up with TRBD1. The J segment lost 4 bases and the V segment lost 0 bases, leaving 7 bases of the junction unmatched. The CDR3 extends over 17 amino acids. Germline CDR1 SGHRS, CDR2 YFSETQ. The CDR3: CASSLAYRGLGTGELFF. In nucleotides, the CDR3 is TGCGCCAGCAGCTTGGCCTACAGGGGGCTGGGCACCGGGGAGCTGTTTTTT.